This T cell receptor (beta chain) was obtained from a study of OX40 agonist ivuxolimab in advanced cancers. Overall study findings and caveats: At doses 0.1 to 3.0 mg/kg, CD4+ and CD8+ clones expanded.

About this clone: Antigen specificity is unknown.

The method was immunoSEQ multiplex PCR; TCRdb's version includes in-frame clones alone and lacks a portion of them. The sample holds some 150,000 clones, about 93% seen once. Germline CDR1 and CDR2: SGHTS and YDEGEE. With V trimmed by 0 bases and J by 14 bases, 5 bases remained unmatched. The CDR3 has 12 residues. V and J are TRBV5-8 and TRBJ2-1; 7 bases line up with TRBD2. This receptor was obtained from an adult with an advanced solid tumor such as melanoma, head and neck, liver or kidney cancer. Sequences were derived from CD4+ or CD8+ T cells sorted from blood, sampled in a trial of the OX40 agonist ivuxolimab. The CDR3 region has the DNA TGTGCCAGCAGCTTGGGGACTAGGGGCAAGTTCTTC. It translates to CASSLGTRGKFF.